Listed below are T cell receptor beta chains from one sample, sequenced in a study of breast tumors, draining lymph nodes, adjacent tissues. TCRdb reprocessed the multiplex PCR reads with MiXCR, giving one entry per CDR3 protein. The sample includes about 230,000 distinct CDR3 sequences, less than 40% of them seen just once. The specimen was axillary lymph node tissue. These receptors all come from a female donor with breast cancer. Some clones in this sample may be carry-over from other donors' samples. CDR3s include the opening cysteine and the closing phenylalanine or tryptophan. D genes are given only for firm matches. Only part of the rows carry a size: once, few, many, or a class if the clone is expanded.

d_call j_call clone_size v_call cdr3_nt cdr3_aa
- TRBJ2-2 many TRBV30 TGTGCCTGGAGTGTACAGGGAGCCGGGGAGCTGTTTTTT CAWSVQGAGELFF
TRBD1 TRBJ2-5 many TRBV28 TGTGCCAGCAGCTCACAGGGGGTCAAGGAGACCCAGTACTTC CASSSQGVKETQYF
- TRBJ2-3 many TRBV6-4 TGTGCCAGCAGTGACCCATTGAACAAGCTGAGCACAGATACGCAGTATTTT CASSDPLNKLSTDTQYF
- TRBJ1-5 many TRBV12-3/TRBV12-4 TGTGCCAGCGATAGAGGAGGGACAACGAGCAATCAGCCCCAGCATTTT CASDRGGTTSNQPQHF
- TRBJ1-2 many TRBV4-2 TGTGCCAGCAGCCAAGATAAGGGAAGGAGTCTTTATGGCTACACCTTC CASSQDKGRSLYGYTF
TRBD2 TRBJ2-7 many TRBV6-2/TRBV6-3 TGTGCCAGCAGTCGACTAGCGGGCTACTACGAGCAGTACTTC CASSRLAGYYEQYF
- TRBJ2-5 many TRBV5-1 TGCGCCAGCAGCGATCGGTCGACACAGACGGAGACCCAGTACTTC CASSDRSTQTETQYF
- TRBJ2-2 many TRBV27 TGTGCCAGCAGTACCCCCAGGGGGGAGCTGTTTTTT CASSTPRGELFF
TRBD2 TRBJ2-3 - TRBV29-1 TGCAGCTTTAGTAGCGGGGGCGCCCCAGATACGCAGTATTTT CSFSSGGAPDTQYF
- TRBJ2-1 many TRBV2 TGTGCCAGCAGTGAATCCAGGGGGGACAATGAGCAGTTCTTC CASSESRGDNEQFF
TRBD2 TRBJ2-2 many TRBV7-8 TGTGCCAGCAGACGTTCCCACAGCGGGACCACCGGGGAGCTGTTTTTT CASRRSHSGTTGELFF
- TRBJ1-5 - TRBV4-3 TGCGCCAGCAGCCCGGAGCGGGACCCTGGGGGTAGCAATCAGCCCCAGCATTTT CASSPERDPGGSNQPQHF
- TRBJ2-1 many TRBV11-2 TGTGCCAGCAGCCGAAGGGGCGATAACAATGAGCAGTTCTTC CASSRRGDNNEQFF
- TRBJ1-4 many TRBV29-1 TGCAGCGTTCGGACTGGACGGCCAAATGAAAAACTGTTTTTT CSVRTGRPNEKLFF
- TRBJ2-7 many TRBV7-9 TGTGCCAGCAGTCATGTGGGTTACGAGCAGTACTTC CASSHVGYEQYF
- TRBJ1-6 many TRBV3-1 TGTGCCAGCAGCCAAGGGACAGCAGATTCACCCCTCCACTTT CASSQGTADSPLHF
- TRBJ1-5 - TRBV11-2 TGTGCCAGCAGCCAAAAAATTATGGACTCCCTGGCGGATCAGCCCCAGCATTTT CASSQKIMDSLADQPQHF
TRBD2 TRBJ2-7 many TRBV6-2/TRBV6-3 TGTGCCAGCAGTTACACCGGGAGGTCCTACGAGCAGTACTTC CASSYTGRSYEQYF
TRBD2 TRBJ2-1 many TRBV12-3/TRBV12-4 TGTGCCAGCGGCGGGAGGTCCTACAATGAGCAGTTCTTC CASGGRSYNEQFF
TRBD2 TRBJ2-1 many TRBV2 TGTGCCAGCAAAGAATCTAGCGGGATTTACAATGAGCAGTTCTTC CASKESSGIYNEQFF
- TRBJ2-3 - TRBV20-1 TGCAGTGCTATTACTTCCACAGATACGCAGTATTTT CSAITSTDTQYF
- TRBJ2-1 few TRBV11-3 TGTGCCAGCAGCTTGTACAATGAGCCGTTCTTC CASSLYNEPFF
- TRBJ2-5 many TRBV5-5 TGTGCCAGCAGCTTGTACGCAAAAGAGACCCAGTACTTC CASSLYAKETQYF
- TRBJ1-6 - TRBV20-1 TGCAGTGCTATCGGCAGGGGAAGGGGCAGCTCCTATAATTCACCCCTCCACTTT CSAIGRGRGSSYNSPLHF
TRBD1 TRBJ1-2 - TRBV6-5 TGTGCCAGCAGACCACAGGGGCTCGGTGGCTACACCTTC CASRPQGLGGYTF
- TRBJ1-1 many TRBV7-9 TGTGCCAGCAGGTGGGGGAACACTGAAGCTTTCTTT CASRWGNTEAFF
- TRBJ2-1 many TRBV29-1 TGCAGCGTTGAAAGGGTGAATGAGCAGTTCTTC CSVERVNEQFF
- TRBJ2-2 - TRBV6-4 TGTGCCAGCAGTCTCTCCCTACCGGGAAGGAACGCGTGGGGTGTCTCCGGGGAGCTGTTTTTT CASSLSLPGRNAWGVSGELFF
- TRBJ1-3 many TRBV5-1 TGCGCCAGCAGCTTGTTAGGATCTGGAAACACCATATATTTT CASSLLGSGNTIYF
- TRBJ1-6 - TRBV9 TGTGCCAGCAGCGTGTGGGACAACCTTTGGGAACTCCACTTT CASSVWDNLWELHF
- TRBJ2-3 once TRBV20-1 TGCAGTGCTCTCTCACAGGGGGGGTCCGACACAGGTACGCAGTATTTT CSALSQGGSDTGTQYF
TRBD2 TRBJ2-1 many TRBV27 TGTGCCAGCAGTCCGAGCGGGAGGGGGTACAATGAGCAGTTCTTC CASSPSGRGYNEQFF
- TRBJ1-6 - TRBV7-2 TGTGCCAGCAGCCCACCGGGACTAGCGGGCTCAAGGGGCTCCTATAATTCACCCCTCCACTTT CASSPPGLAGSRGSYNSPLHF
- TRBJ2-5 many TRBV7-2 TGTGCCAGCAGCTTAGCGACAGCCTCCCAAGAGACCCAGTACTTC CASSLATASQETQYF